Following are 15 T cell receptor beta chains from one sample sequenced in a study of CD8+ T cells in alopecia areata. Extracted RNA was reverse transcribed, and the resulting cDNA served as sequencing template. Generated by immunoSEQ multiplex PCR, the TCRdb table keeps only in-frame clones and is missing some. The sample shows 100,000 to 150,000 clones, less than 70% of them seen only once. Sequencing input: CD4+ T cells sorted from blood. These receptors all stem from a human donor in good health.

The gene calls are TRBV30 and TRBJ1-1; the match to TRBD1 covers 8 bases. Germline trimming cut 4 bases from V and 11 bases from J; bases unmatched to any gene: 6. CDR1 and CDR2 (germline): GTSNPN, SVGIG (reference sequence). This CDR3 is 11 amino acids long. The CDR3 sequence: CAWMRQGLAFF. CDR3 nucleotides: TGTGCCTGGATGAGACAGGGGTTGGCTTTCTTT. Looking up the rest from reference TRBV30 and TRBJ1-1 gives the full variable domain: SQTIHQWPATLVQPVGSPLSLECTVEGTSNPNLYWYRQAAGRGLQLLFYSVGIGQISSEVPQNLSASRPQDRQFILSSKKLLLSDSGFYLCAWMRQGLAFFGQGTRLTVV.

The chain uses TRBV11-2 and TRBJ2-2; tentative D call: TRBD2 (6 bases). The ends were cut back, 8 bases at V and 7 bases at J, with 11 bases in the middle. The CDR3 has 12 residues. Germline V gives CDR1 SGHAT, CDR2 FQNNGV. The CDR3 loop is CASAGPGGELFF. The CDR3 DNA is TGTGCCAGCGCGGGGCCGGGCGGGGAGCTGTTTTTT.

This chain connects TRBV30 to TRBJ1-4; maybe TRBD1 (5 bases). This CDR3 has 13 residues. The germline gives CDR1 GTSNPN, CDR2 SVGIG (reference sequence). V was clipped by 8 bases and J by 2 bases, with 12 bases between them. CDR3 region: CAVSEGTNEKLFF. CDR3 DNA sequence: TGTGCCGTTTCTGAGGGGACTAATGAAAAACTGTTTTTT.

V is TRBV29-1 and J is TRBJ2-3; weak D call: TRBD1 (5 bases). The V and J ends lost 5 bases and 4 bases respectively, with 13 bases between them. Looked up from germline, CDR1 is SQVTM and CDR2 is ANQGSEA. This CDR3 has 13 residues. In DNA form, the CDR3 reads TGCAGCGTTCGAAATGGGGCCGCAGATACGCAGTATTTT. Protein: CSVRNGAADTQYF.

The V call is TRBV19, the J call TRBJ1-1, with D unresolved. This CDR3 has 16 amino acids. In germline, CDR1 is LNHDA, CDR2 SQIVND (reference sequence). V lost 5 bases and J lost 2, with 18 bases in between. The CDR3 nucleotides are TGTGCCAGTAGTCATAGGAAACTGGCAGACAACACTGAAGCTTTCTTT. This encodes CASSHRKLADNTEAFF.

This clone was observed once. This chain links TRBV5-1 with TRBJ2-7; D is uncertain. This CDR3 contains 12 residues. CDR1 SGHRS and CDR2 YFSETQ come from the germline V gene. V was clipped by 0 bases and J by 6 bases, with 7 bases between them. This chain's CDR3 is CASSLALVEQYF. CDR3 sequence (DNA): TGCGCCAGCAGCTTGGCCCTTGTCGAGCAGTACTTC.

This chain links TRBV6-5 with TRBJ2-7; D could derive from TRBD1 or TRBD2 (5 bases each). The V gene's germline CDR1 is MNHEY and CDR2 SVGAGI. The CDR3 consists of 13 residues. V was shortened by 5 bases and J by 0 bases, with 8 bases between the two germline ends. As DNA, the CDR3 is TGTGCCAGCAGTGGGACCCACTCCTACGAGCAGTACTTC. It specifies CASSGTHSYEQYF.

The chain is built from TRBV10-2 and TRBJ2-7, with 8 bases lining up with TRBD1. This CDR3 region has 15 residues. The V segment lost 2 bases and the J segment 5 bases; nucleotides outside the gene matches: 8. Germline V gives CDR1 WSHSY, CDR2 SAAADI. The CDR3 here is CASSENPGGFDEQYF. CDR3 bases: TGCGCCAGCAGTGAGAACCCAGGGGGCTTCGACGAGCAGTACTTC.

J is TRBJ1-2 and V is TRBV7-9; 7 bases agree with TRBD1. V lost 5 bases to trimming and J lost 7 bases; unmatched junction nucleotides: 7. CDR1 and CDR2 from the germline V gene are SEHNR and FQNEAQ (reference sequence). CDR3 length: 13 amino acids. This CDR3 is CASSPTGPGGYTF. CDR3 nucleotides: TGTGCCAGCAGCCCGACAGGGCCTGGTGGCTACACCTTC.

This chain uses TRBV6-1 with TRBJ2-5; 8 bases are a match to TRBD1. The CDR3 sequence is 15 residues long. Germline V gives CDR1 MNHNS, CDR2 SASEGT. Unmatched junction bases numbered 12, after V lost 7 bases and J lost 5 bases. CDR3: CASTPGDRTQETQYF. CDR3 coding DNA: TGTGCCAGCACTCCGGGGGACAGGACTCAGGAGACCCAGTACTTC.

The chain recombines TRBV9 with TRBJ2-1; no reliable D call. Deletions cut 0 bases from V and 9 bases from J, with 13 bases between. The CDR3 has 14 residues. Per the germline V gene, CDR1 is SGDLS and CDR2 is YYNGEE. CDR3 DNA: TGTGCCAGCAGCGTAGTTGGTTTGGTAGGTGAGCAGTTCTTC. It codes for CASSVVGLVGEQFF.

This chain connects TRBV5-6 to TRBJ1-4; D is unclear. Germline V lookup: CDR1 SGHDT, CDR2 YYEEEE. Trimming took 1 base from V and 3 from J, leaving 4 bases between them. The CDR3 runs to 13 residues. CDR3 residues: CASSLFPNEKLFF. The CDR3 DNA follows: TGTGCCAGCAGCTTGTTTCCTAATGAAAAACTGTTTTTT.

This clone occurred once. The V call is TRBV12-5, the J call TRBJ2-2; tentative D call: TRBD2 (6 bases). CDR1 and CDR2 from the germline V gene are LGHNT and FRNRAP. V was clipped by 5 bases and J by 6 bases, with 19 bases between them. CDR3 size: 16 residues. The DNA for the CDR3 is TGTGCTAGTGGTCCCCGCGGGGACCTTGGCTCCGGGGAGCTGTTTTTT. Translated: CASGPRGDLGSGELFF.

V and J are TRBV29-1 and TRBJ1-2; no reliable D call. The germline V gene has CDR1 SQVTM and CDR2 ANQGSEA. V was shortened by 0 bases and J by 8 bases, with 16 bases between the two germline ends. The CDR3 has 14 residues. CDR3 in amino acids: CSVEDGVGRQGYTF. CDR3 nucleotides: TGCAGCGTTGAAGATGGGGTGGGAAGGCAGGGCTACACCTTC. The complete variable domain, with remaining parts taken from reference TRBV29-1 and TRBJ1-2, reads SAVISQKPSRDICQRGTSLTIQCQVDSQVTMMFWYRQQPGQSLTLIATANQGSEATYESGFVIDKFPISRPNLTFSTLTVSNMSPEDSSIYLCSVEDGVGRQGYTFGSGTRLTVV.

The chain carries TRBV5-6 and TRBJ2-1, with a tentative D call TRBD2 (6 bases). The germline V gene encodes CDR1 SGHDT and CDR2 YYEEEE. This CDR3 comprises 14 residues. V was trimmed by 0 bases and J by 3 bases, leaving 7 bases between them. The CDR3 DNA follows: TGTGCCAGCAGCTTGGGCGGGATCTACAATGAGCAGTTCTTC. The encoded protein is CASSLGGIYNEQFF.